This is a list of T cell receptor beta chains from one sample in a study of T cells in Graves' hyperthyroidism and ophthalmopathy. TCRdb used MiXCR to reprocess the multiplex PCR reads, holding one entry per CDR3 protein. The table shows around 580,000 distinct CDR3 sequences, with about half occurring only once. The material sequenced was peripheral blood or thyroid tissue (not recorded which). These receptor sequences come from a woman between 18 and 29 years old with Graves' hyperthyroidism. Both conserved end residues are part of each CDR3. D genes are given only for firm matches. A clone size is listed for some rows: how often the clone was seen (once, few, many), or a class if it is expanded.

clone size	J gene	D gene	V gene	CDR3 protein	CDR3 DNA
many	TRBJ1-3	.	TRBV7-2	CASSPPAGRNTIYF	TGTGCCAGCAGCCCGCCGGCAGGTAGAAACACCATATATTTT
.	TRBJ1-5	.	TRBV7-9	CASSLNLEETQHF	TGTGCCAGCAGCTTAAACCTGGAAGAGACCCAGCATTTT
.	TRBJ1-5	TRBD1	TRBV6-6	CASSGGTGWRRGQPQHF	TGTGCCAGCAGTGGAGGGACAGGGTGGCGGCGAGGTCAGCCCCAGCATTTT
once	TRBJ2-5	TRBD2	TRBV24-1	CATSDSGLVGETQYF	TGTGCCACCAGTGACTCGGGACTAGTGGGAGAGACCCAGTACTTC
few	TRBJ2-2	.	TRBV2	CASSLVGASNTGELFF	TGTGCCAGCAGCCTCGTAGGAGCATCGAACACCGGGGAGCTGTTTTTT
many	TRBJ1-2	.	TRBV12-3/TRBV12-4	CASSSPSAGDGYTF	TGTGCCAGCAGTTCTCCTTCAGCAGGGGATGGCTACACCTTC
few	TRBJ2-1	.	TRBV29-1	CSVESRTVNNEQFF	TGCAGCGTTGAATCAAGGACAGTCAACAATGAGCAGTTCTTC
.	TRBJ2-5	TRBD2	TRBV7-3	CASSLTASGPRVGETQYF	TGTGCCAGCAGCTTAACGGCTAGCGGCCCTCGAGTCGGGGAGACCCAGTACTTC
many	TRBJ2-7	TRBD1	TRBV20-1	CSAEDRGRAYEQYF	TGCAGTGCAGAGGACAGGGGAAGGGCCTACGAGCAGTACTTC
many	TRBJ2-5	.	TRBV7-2	CASSLAGRGGVGRETQYF	TGTGCCAGCAGCTTGGCCGGCAGGGGAGGAGTGGGGCGAGAGACCCAGTACTTC
.	TRBJ1-5	.	TRBV29-1	CSVEGMKRENAYEHF	TGCAGCGTTGAGGGGATGAAGCGGGAGAACGCCTACGAGCATTTT
.	TRBJ2-7	.	TRBV29-1	CSSLEAGDSYEQYF	TGCAGCTCCCTAGAGGCAGGGGACTCCTACGAGCAGTACTTC
.	TRBJ1-4	.	TRBV19	CASRGGKANEKLFF	TGTGCCAGTAGAGGGGGGAAGGCTAATGAAAAACTGTTTTTT
many	TRBJ1-2	.	TRBV6-5	CASSYSGRAYGYTF	TGTGCCAGCAGTTACTCGGGACGGGCCTATGGCTACACCTTC
many	TRBJ1-2	.	TRBV19	CASSIVSGSYGYTF	TGTGCCAGTAGTATAGTCAGCGGCAGCTATGGCTACACCTTC
few	TRBJ2-7	TRBD1	TRBV19	CASSFQGAGEQYF	TGTGCCAGTAGTTTCCAGGGGGCCGGCGAGCAGTACTTC
many	TRBJ1-2	TRBD1	TRBV19	CASRPGDRGDYGYTF	TGTGCCAGTAGGCCCGGGGACAGGGGCGACTATGGCTACACCTTC
many	TRBJ2-7	TRBD1	TRBV11-1	CASLRQGDYEQYF	TGTGCCAGCCTAAGACAGGGTGACTACGAGCAGTACTTC
few	TRBJ1-6	TRBD1	TRBV4-1	CASSQAGIRGFRFSPLHF	TGCGCCAGCAGCCAAGCGGGGATCAGGGGGTTTCGGTTTTCACCCCTCCACTTT
.	TRBJ2-5	.	TRBV6-4	CASSPPRGTVQTQYF	TGTGCCAGCAGCCCCCCACGCGGGACAGTCCAGACCCAGTACTTC
.	TRBJ1-1	TRBD1	TRBV10-3	CAISQDRGTSLNTEAFF	TGTGCCATCAGCCAGGACAGGGGCACCTCCCTGAACACTGAAGCTTTCTTT
.	TRBJ2-1	.	TRBV24-1	CATSLAQSYNEQFF	TGTGCCACCAGTCTAGCGCAGTCCTACAATGAGCAGTTCTTC
many	TRBJ1-2	.	TRBV28	CASSLGAWYGYTF	TGTGCCAGCAGTTTGGGGGCGTGGTATGGCTACACCTTC
.	TRBJ1-1	.	TRBV29-1	CSQPFKGPSNTEAFF	TGCAGCCAACCCTTTAAAGGGCCCTCGAACACTGAAGCTTTCTTT
many	TRBJ2-7	TRBD2	TRBV12-3/TRBV12-4	CASSLLASGKYEQYF	TGTGCCAGCAGTTTATTGGCTAGCGGGAAATACGAGCAGTACTTC
many	TRBJ1-5	.	TRBV7-3	CASSSGTQNQPQHF	TGTGCCAGCAGCTCCGGGACACAAAATCAGCCCCAGCATTTT
.	TRBJ2-5	TRBD2	TRBV20-1	CSGTSGRAQKTQYF	TGCAGTGGGACTAGCGGGAGGGCCCAAAAGACCCAGTACTTC
.	TRBJ2-7	TRBD2	TRBV4-3	CASSQDGLAGDTQYF	TGCGCCAGCAGCCAAGATGGACTAGCGGGAGATACGCAGTACTTC
.	TRBJ2-5	.	TRBV2	CASRHGDFQEEETQYF	TGTGCCAGCAGGCATGGAGACTTCCAAGAGGAAGAGACCCAGTACTTC
.	TRBJ2-7	TRBD2	TRBV20-1	CSLGSGREGEQYF	TGCAGTCTGGGGAGCGGGAGGGAGGGGGAGCAGTACTTC
many	TRBJ2-7	TRBD1	TRBV12-5	CASGLVTGQGYEQYF	TGTGCTAGTGGTTTGGTAACTGGACAGGGTTACGAGCAGTACTTC
many	TRBJ1-1	TRBD1	TRBV14	CASRRTGIFTEAFF	TGTGCCAGCAGACGGACAGGGATTTTTACTGAAGCTTTCTTT
.	TRBJ1-2	.	TRBV29-1	CSVADENYGYTF	TGCAGCGTTGCGGACGAAAACTATGGCTACACCTTC
many	TRBJ1-2	.	TRBV4-1	CASSQEKLGGYGYTF	TGCGCCAGCAGCCAAGAAAAGTTAGGAGGCTATGGCTACACCTTC
many	TRBJ1-5	.	TRBV12-3/TRBV12-4	CASSPAHQPQHF	TGTGCCAGCAGTCCGGCCCACCAGCCCCAGCATTTT
.	TRBJ2-3	.	TRBV6-5	CASSQLMADTQYF	TGTGCCAGCAGCCAACTTATGGCAGATACGCAGTATTTT
few	TRBJ2-1	.	TRBV7-6	CASRSYSGSNEQFF	TGTGCCAGCAGATCCTACTCGGGTTCTAATGAGCAGTTCTTC
.	TRBJ1-6	.	TRBV9	CASSVAMNSPLHF	TGTGCCAGCAGCGTAGCTATGAATTCACCCCTCCACTTT
many	TRBJ2-5	.	TRBV18	CASSLTEETQYF	TGTGCCAGCTCTCTGACGGAGGAGACCCAGTACTTC
few	TRBJ2-5	.	TRBV7-9	CASSLVGRIFQETQYF	TGTGCCAGCAGCTTAGTCGGCAGGATATTCCAAGAGACCCAGTACTTC